The 25 T cell receptor beta chains presented below share a single source sample, sequenced in a study of regulatory T cells in long-lasting Graves disease. Both iRepertoire HTBI primers and Arm-PCR of CDR3 regions were used to build the TCR beta libraries. TCRdb fed the multiplex PCR reads into MiXCR, producing one record per CDR3 protein. The repertoire holds roughly 380,000 distinct CDR3 sequences, with about 14% as singletons. Time point noted: newly diagnosed GD, antithyroid drugs for less than 3 months. Construction of the TCR library relied on RNA isolated from PBMCs. Sample: peripheral blood mononuclear cells (PBMCs), taken at new diagnosis, from a patient treated with antithyroid drugs. Source of these receptors: a female donor with Graves disease.

The V call is TRBV28, the J call TRBJ2-1; TRBD2 agrees at 13 bases. V lost 5 bases and J lost 7; bases outside the gene matches: 14. Germline loops: CDR1 MDHEN, CDR2 SYDVKM. This CDR3 region has 18 residues. The CDR3 protein is CASSPRTSGSPPENEQFF. In nucleotides, the CDR3 is TGTGCCAGCAGTCCTCGGACTAGCGGGAGTCCCCCGGAGAATGAGCAGTTCTTC. Together with reference TRBV28 and TRBJ2-1, the CDR3 gives the full variable domain: DVKVTQSSRYLVKRTGEKVFLECVQDMDHENMFWYRQDPGLGLRLIYFSYDVKMKEKGDIPEGYSVSREKKERFSLILESASTNQTSMYLCASSPRTSGSPPENEQFFGPGTRLTVL.

This sequence joins TRBV9 and TRBJ2-2; D uncertain. The CDR3 runs 14 residues. CDR1 and CDR2 (germline): SGDLS, YYNGEE. Trimming pared 0 bases from V and 2 bases from J, leaving 5 bases between. CDR3 DNA sequence: TGTGCCAGCAGCGTAGGGGTAAACACCGGGGAGCTGTTTTTT. Protein sequence: CASSVGVNTGELFF.

The table lists this clonotype with a few counts. V and J are TRBV12-5 and TRBJ2-7; maybe TRBD2 (5 bases). The germline V gene has CDR1 LGHNT and CDR2 FRNRAP. V dropped 9 bases and J dropped 5 bases, with 14 bases sitting between them. The CDR3 spans 12 residues. Here the CDR3 reads CASGMSIHEQYF. DNA of the CDR3: TGTGCTAGCGGGATGAGTATCCACGAGCAGTACTTC.

The chain carries TRBV5-1 and TRBJ2-2; the D gene is possibly TRBD1 (6 bases). Trimming took 2 bases from V and 1 from J, leaving 9 bases between them. Germline V gives CDR1 SGHRS, CDR2 YFSETQ. The CDR3 loop spans 15 amino acids. CDR3 coding DNA: TGCGCCAGCAGCTTTCCAGGGGAGAACACCGGGGAGCTGTTTTTT. As protein: CASSFPGENTGELFF.

The sample holds many counts of this clonotype. This chain joins TRBV7-2 and TRBJ2-2, with 7 nucleotides matching TRBD2. J was trimmed by 1 base and V by 5 bases; bases with no gene match: 7. This CDR3 contains 16 residues. Germline CDR1 and CDR2: SGHTA and FQGNSA. The CDR3 reads CASSVRPSGNTGELFF. The CDR3 DNA is TGTGCCAGCAGCGTAAGACCTAGCGGGAACACCGGGGAGCTGTTTTTT.

This clonotype appeared a few times. V is TRBV19 and J is TRBJ1-5, with D possibly matching TRBD1 (6 bases). The V gene lost 9 bases and the J gene lost 3 bases, with 12 bases spanning the gap. The CDR3 runs 13 residues. Germline V gene sequence: CDR1 LNHDA, CDR2 SQIVND (reference sequence). This CDR3 reads CASNRALNQPQHF. The CDR3 DNA is TGTGCCAGCAACAGGGCTCTCAATCAGCCCCAGCATTTT.

This clonotype was seen at least ten times. J is TRBJ1-2 and V is TRBV5-6; weak D call: TRBD1 (5 bases). This CDR3 spans 16 amino acids. Trimming took 1 base from V and 4 from J, leaving 17 bases between them. Germline V gene data show CDR1 as SGHDT and CDR2 as YYEEEE. The CDR3 is CASSLSRGRLGYGYTF. The CDR3 bases are TGTGCCAGCAGCTTGAGCCGGGGGAGGCTCGGCTATGGCTACACCTTC. Full variable domain (outside the CDR3, taken from reference TRBV5-6 and TRBJ1-2): DAGVTQSPTHLIKTRGQQVTLRCSPKSGHDTVSWYQQALGQGPQFIFQYYEEEERQRGNFPDRFSGHQFPNYSSELNVNALLLGDSALYLCASSLSRGRLGYGYTFGSGTRLTVV.

The rearrangement links TRBV20-1 to TRBJ1-4; tentatively, D is TRBD1 (6 bases). The CDR3 runs to 15 residues. Germline CDR1 is DFQATT and CDR2 is SNEGSKA (reference sequence). Trimming took 3 bases from V and 3 from J, leaving 14 bases between them. DNA for the CDR3: TGCAGTGCTAGTGCCGGGGGGCTCGCTAATGAAAAACTGTTTTTT. As protein: CSASAGGLANEKLFF.

In this sample, this clonotype turned up many times. The chain links TRBV12-5 to TRBJ2-3; unclear D gene. CDR1 LGHNT and CDR2 FRNRAP come from the germline V gene. The V end was cut by 6 bases, the J end by 0 bases, with 7 bases between. This CDR3 has 13 amino acids. The CDR3 DNA sequence: TGTGCTAGTGGACAGAAAAGCACAGATACGCAGTATTTT. Translating it yields CASGQKSTDTQYF.

As for this clonotype: Just one base apart from a much larger clone, this may be a read error. The rearrangement links TRBV2 to TRBJ2-5, with D maybe TRBD1 (6 bases). The V end lost 8 bases, the J end lost 4 bases, and 17 bases lay between the germline ends. Germline V gene sequence: CDR1 SNHLY, CDR2 FYNNEI. The CDR3 runs to 14 residues. The CDR3 loop reads CASDGRGRGETQYF. The CDR3 DNA sequence: TGTGCCAGCGACGGCAGGGGAAGGGGAGAGACCCAGTACTTC.

This rearrangement joins TRBV12-3 or TRBV12-4 to TRBJ2-2, with a possible D match to TRBD2 (6 bases). This CDR3 is built from 16 residues. Trimming took off 7 bases at V and 4 bases at J, with 19 bases between the two ends. CDR3 DNA: TGTGCCAGCATTAATTCAGGGAGGACCTTCACCGGGGAGCTGTTTTTT. Its translation: CASINSGRTFTGELFF.

This clonotype was counted many times. V gene TRBV12-5 combines with J gene TRBJ2-3; TRBD1 matches 9 bases. Germline CDR1 LGHNT, CDR2 FRNRAP. The CDR3 length is 15 residues. With V trimmed by 4 bases and J by 1 base, 3 bases remained unmatched. CDR3: CASGSDRGGTDTQYF. CDR3 nucleotide sequence: TGTGCTAGTGGTTCGGACAGGGGTGGCACAGATACGCAGTATTTT.

This clonotype was detected many times. The rearrangement uses TRBV28 and TRBJ2-3; 7 nucleotides align to TRBD1. The CDR3 totals 15 residues. CDR1 and CDR2 (germline): MDHEN, SYDVKM. The V and J ends lost 6 bases and 2 bases, in that order; junction bases with no gene match: 8. The CDR3 is CASSRTGYNTDTQYF. The CDR3 DNA is TGTGCCAGCAGCAGGACAGGATACAACACAGATACGCAGTATTTT.

The V call is TRBV7-3, the J call TRBJ2-2; no clear D. Trimming took 1 base from V and 8 from J, leaving 8 bases between them. Germline V lookup: CDR1 SGHTA, CDR2 FQGTGA. This CDR3 comprises 13 residues. The CDR3 spells CASSLIFGGELFF. As DNA, the CDR3 is TGTGCCAGCAGCTTAATCTTCGGGGGGGAGCTGTTTTTT.

There are many counts of this clonotype. The rearrangement links TRBV15 to TRBJ1-2; 9 bases are a match to TRBD1. This CDR3 region has 17 residues. CDR1 and CDR2 (germline): LNHNV, YYDKDF (reference sequence). V lost 0 bases, J lost 7 bases, and 12 bases stayed unmatched. CDR3 sequence (DNA): TGTGCCACCAGCAGAGATGGAGGGGGGGACAGGGCCGGTGGCTACACCTTC. Protein sequence: CATSRDGGGDRAGGYTF.

The V call is TRBV5-6, the J call TRBJ2-3; D is possibly TRBD1 or TRBD2 (5 bases each). Germline CDR1 and CDR2: SGHDT and YYEEEE. This CDR3 has 18 residues. Trimming cost V 0 bases and J 1 base, with 18 bases left between them. The CDR3 is CASSLVGVPLAGTDTQYF. The CDR3 nucleotides read TGTGCCAGCAGCTTGGTGGGGGTCCCCCTTGCTGGCACAGATACGCAGTATTTT.

This clonotype was observed at least ten times. V usage is TRBV6-1 and J usage is TRBJ1-1; D remains unclear. CDR3 size: 13 residues. The germline gives CDR1 MNHNS, CDR2 SASEGT. V dropped 3 bases and J dropped 3 bases, with 8 bases sitting between them. CDR3 region: CASSDRTYTEAFF. CDR3 in DNA: TGTGCCAGCAGTGACCGGACGTACACTGAAGCTTTCTTT.

The chain carries TRBV7-9 and TRBJ1-4, with 7 bases fitting TRBD1. Per germline, CDR1 SEHNR and CDR2 FQNEAQ (reference sequence). The CDR3 has 16 amino acids. Trimming at V came to 1 base and at J to 0 bases, leaving 2 bases not matched to a gene. The CDR3 reads CASSLGTGATNEKLFF. CDR3 bases: TGTGCCAGCAGCTTAGGGACAGGAGCAACTAATGAAAAACTGTTTTTT.

The chain has TRBV11-1 and TRBJ2-1; 8 nucleotides agree with TRBD2. The CDR3 is 15 amino acids. Germline V gene lookup returns CDR1 SGHAT and CDR2 FQDESV (reference sequence). Losses at the gene ends were 2 bases for V and 6 bases for J; bases not matched to a gene: 6. CDR3 residues: CASSLRRGDSNEQFF. Written as DNA, the CDR3 is TGTGCCAGCAGCTTAAGGCGGGGGGACTCCAATGAGCAGTTCTTC.

This clonotype occurred many times. The chain recombines TRBV9 with TRBJ1-6, with D possibly TRBD1 on 5 matching bases. The CDR3 extends over 14 amino acids. CDR1 is SGDLS and CDR2 is YYNGEE in the germline V gene. V dropped 0 bases and J dropped 10 bases, with 11 bases sitting between them. CDR3 nucleotides: TGTGCCAGCAGCGTAGAGGGGTTACGCTCACCCCTCCACTTT. Translated, it gives CASSVEGLRSPLHF.

Regarding this clonotype: The junction and the germline gene differ at one end; a read error may be behind it. V is TRBV6-2 or TRBV6-3 and J is TRBJ2-2, with D perhaps matching TRBD1 (7 bases). The CDR3 runs 15 residues. Germline CDR1 and CDR2: MNHEY and SVGEGT. DNA for the CDR3: TGTGCCAGCAGGGCGACAGGGAGGAACGCCGGGGAGCTGTTTTTT. This codes for CASRATGRNAGELFF.

This clonotype was recorded many times. V gene TRBV12-3 or TRBV12-4 combines with J gene TRBJ2-3, with D tentatively TRBD1 or TRBD2 (5 bases each). The V end lost 1 base, the J end lost 2 bases, and 7 bases lay between the germline ends. The CDR3 totals 14 residues. The CDR3 DNA follows: TGTGCCAGCAGTTTAGGAGGGACCACAGATACGCAGTATTTT. This translates into CASSLGGTTDTQYF.

This clonotype has a count of ten or more. This sequence joins TRBV7-9 and TRBJ1-6, with D maybe TRBD1 (6 bases). CDR1 is SEHNR and CDR2 is FQNEAQ in the germline V gene (reference sequence). Trimming removed 1 base at V and 9 bases at J, with 16 bases between. The CDR3 has 16 residues. The CDR3 nucleotides read TGTGCCAGCAGCTTAGGTCGGTCAGGGGAGCGTTCACCCCTCCACTTT. This gives the protein CASSLGRSGERSPLHF.

This clonotype was seen more than once but under ten times. This may be a read error, as it is one base from a much larger clone. V and J are TRBV20-1 and TRBJ2-7; TRBD2 agrees at 13 bases. Per the germline V gene, CDR1 is DFQATT and CDR2 is SNEGSKA (reference sequence). The CDR3 extends over 16 amino acids. The CDR3 nucleotides read TGCTCGGGGGGCTTGCTAGAAACTAGCGGGAGGGGCGAGCAGTACTTC. This codes for CSGGLLETSGRGEQYF.

This clonotype was detected ten times or more. The chain has TRBV28 and TRBJ2-5, with 7 bases matching TRBD1. V lost 3 bases to trimming and J lost 4 bases; unmatched junction nucleotides: 5. The CDR3 has 14 amino acids. CDR1 and CDR2 (germline): MDHEN, SYDVKM. Here the CDR3 reads CASSLGQIRETQYF. CDR3 bases: TGTGCCAGCAGTTTGGGACAGATAAGAGAGACCCAGTACTTC. The full variable domain, in which reference TRBV28 and TRBJ2-5 provide the parts outside the CDR3, is DVKVTQSSRYLVKRTGEKVFLECVQDMDHENMFWYRQDPGLGLRLIYFSYDVKMKEKGDIPEGYSVSREKKERFSLILESASTNQTSMYLCASSLGQIRETQYFGPGTRLLVL.